The 31 T cell receptor beta chains reported below all come from one sample, sequenced in a study of T-cell memory formation after mild COVID-19. TCRdb re-called the 5' RACE reads through MiXCR, storing one row per CDR3 protein. The data show about 290,000 distinct CDR3 sequences, about 15% seen once. Sequenced material: PBMCs or a T cell subset sorted from them (not recorded which). These receptors were obtained from a man younger than 35 who had mild COVID-19 (a few samples of this study predate the infection). Cell type and time point are not known.

There are a few counts of this clonotype. The CDR3 region has the DNA TGCGCCAGCAGCCCGCATCGCTGGGCCAACGTCCTGACTTTC. This translates into CASSPHRWANVLTF. The V gene is TRBV4-3, the J gene TRBJ2-6; the D is unclear. Germline V gene data show CDR1 as LGHNA and CDR2 as YSLEER. V was pared by 4 bases and J by 5 bases, with 9 bases between. CDR3 length: 14 residues.

This clonotype was detected only a few times. The rearrangement joins TRBV4-2 to TRBJ1-5; unclear D gene. Germline V gene data show CDR1 as LGHNA and CDR2 as YNFKEQ. V was pared by 1 base and J by 6 bases, with 7 bases between. CDR3 length: 13 residues. The CDR3 protein is CASSQGLPQPQHF. Written as DNA, the CDR3 is TGTGCCAGCAGCCAAGGGTTGCCTCAGCCCCAGCATTTT.

In its sample, this clonotype was seen a few times. The rearrangement uses TRBV12-3 or TRBV12-4 and TRBJ2-5, with D perhaps being TRBD1 or TRBD2 (5 bases each). V lost 5 bases, J lost 2 bases, and 15 bases lay in between. The CDR3 is 15 amino acids. This chain's CDR3 is CASSQGTNYQETQYF. CDR3 nucleotides: TGTGCCAGCAGTCAAGGGACGAACTATCAAGAGACCCAGTACTTC.

Ten or more counts support this clonotype. The chain couples TRBV5-1 to TRBJ1-4; D is possibly TRBD1 (5 bases). V shed 4 bases and J shed 2 bases, with 12 bases lying between them. Germline CDR1 is SGHRS and CDR2 is YFSETQ. The CDR3 totals 15 residues. For the CDR3, the DNA is TGCGCCAGCAGCCGGGACCCCCAGACTAATGAAAAACTGTTTTTT. It codes for CASSRDPQTNEKLFF.

A few counts support this clonotype. The chain uses TRBV6-1 and TRBJ2-2; perhaps TRBD2 as D (6 bases). Between the trimmed V and J ends, which lost 3 bases and 3 bases, there was a span of 14 bases. Germline V gene data show CDR1 as MNHNS and CDR2 as SASEGT. There are 16 residues in the CDR3. Here the CDR3 DNA reads TGTGCCAGCAGTGATCTGCGGGACTTATACACCGGGGAGCTGTTTTTT. Translated: CASSDLRDLYTGELFF.

This clonotype was recorded a few times. The chain uses TRBV7-2 and TRBJ2-1, with D perhaps matching TRBD1 or TRBD2 (5 bases each). Trimming removed 7 bases from V and 9 bases from J, with 16 bases in between. The germline V gene has CDR1 SGHTA and CDR2 FQGNSA. The CDR3 has 13 amino acids. CDR3 DNA sequence: TGTGCCAGCACCCAACTGGGGGTGGGTGAGCAGTTCTTC. This sequence encodes CASTQLGVGEQFF.

The chain is built from TRBV7-9 and TRBJ2-2; 11 positions match TRBD1. Looked up from germline, CDR1 is SEHNR and CDR2 is FQNEAQ (reference sequence). This CDR3 spans 17 amino acids. Trimming cost V 3 bases and J 4 bases; bases outside gene matches: 7. The CDR3 bases are TGTGCCAGCAGCTTCCCCTCCGGGACAGGGGGCACCGGGGAGCTGTTTTTT. Residues: CASSFPSGTGGTGELFF.

The rearrangement uses TRBV4-2 and TRBJ2-1; maybe TRBD2 (5 bases). The CDR3 runs 17 residues. In germline, CDR1 is LGHNA, CDR2 YNFKEQ. V shed 0 bases and J shed 6 bases, with 18 bases lying between them. The CDR3 DNA reads TGTGCCAGCAGCCAAGAAGTCCCCACTAGTACGAGCAATGAGCAGTTCTTC. Translated: CASSQEVPTSTSNEQFF.

Only a few counts were recorded for this clonotype. The V gene is TRBV7-9, the J gene TRBJ1-5; D unresolved. This CDR3 is built from 15 residues. Germline values: CDR1 SEHNR, CDR2 FQNEAQ (reference sequence). V shed 1 base and J shed 8 bases, with 15 bases lying between them. This CDR3 reads CASSLGSPSQEPQHF. The CDR3 DNA sequence: TGTGCCAGCAGCTTAGGGTCCCCCTCTCAAGAGCCCCAGCATTTT. Based on the CDR3 plus reference TRBV7-9 and TRBJ1-5, the full variable domain is DTGVSQNPRHKITKRGQNVTFRCDPISEHNRLYWYRQTLGQGPEFLTYFQNEAQLEKSRLLSDRFSAERPKGSFSTLEIQRTEQGDSAMYLCASSLGSPSQEPQHFGDGTRLSIL.

This clonotype was detected a few times. The V call is TRBV6-5, the J call TRBJ1-6, with a weak D call TRBD1 (6 bases). V was pared by 6 bases and J by 9 bases, with 18 bases between. Germline values: CDR1 MNHEY, CDR2 SVGAGI. The CDR3 runs 15 residues. CDR3: CASRNPGDSGSPLHF. In DNA, the CDR3 is TGTGCCAGCAGAAACCCAGGGGATTCGGGTTCACCCCTCCACTTT.

This clonotype was detected ten times or more. The gene calls are TRBV7-9 and TRBJ2-7, with a tentative D call TRBD1 (6 bases). The ends were cut back, 5 bases at V and 5 bases at J, with 13 bases in the middle. Germline CDR1 is SEHNR and CDR2 is FQNEAQ (reference sequence). This CDR3 contains 13 residues. Here the CDR3 DNA reads TGTGCCAGCAGCCACCGAGGGGGTCACGAGCAGTACGTC. Amino acids: CASSHRGGHEQYV.

The rearrangement joins TRBV5-1 to TRBJ2-1, with D perhaps assigned TRBD1 or TRBD2 (6 bases each). The CDR3 is 17 amino acids. Germline CDR1 and CDR2: SGHRS and YFSETQ. The V end was cut by 0 bases, the J end by 6 bases, with 19 bases between. DNA for the CDR3: TGCGCCAGCAGCTTGGGTAGGGGGGATCCGTCACGCAATGAGCAGTTCTTC. Translated, it gives CASSLGRGDPSRNEQFF.

This chain joins TRBV30 and TRBJ1-5, with 8 bases fitting TRBD1. CDR1 and CDR2 (germline): GTSNPN, SVGIG (reference sequence). The CDR3 has 13 amino acids. The ends lost 5 bases at V and 5 bases at J; junction bases unmatched: 5. The CDR3 DNA sequence: TGTGCCTGGGCCGACAGGGGTTATCAGCCCCAGCATTTT. This codes for CAWADRGYQPQHF.

The V gene is TRBV6-5, the J gene TRBJ2-5; D possibly corresponds to TRBD1 (5 bases). Germline CDR1 reads MNHEY; CDR2 reads SVGAGI. V dropped 2 bases and J dropped 1 base, with 8 bases sitting between them. The CDR3 runs 14 residues. CDR3 amino acids: CASSYRQGQETQYF. The CDR3 DNA reads as TGTGCCAGCAGTTACCGGCAGGGCCAAGAGACCCAGTACTTC.

Only a few counts were recorded for this clonotype. V usage is TRBV12-3 or TRBV12-4 and J usage is TRBJ2-3; 8 nucleotides agree with TRBD2. The CDR3 runs to 15 residues. Trimming removed 3 bases from V and 5 bases from J; junction bases left unmatched: 7. As DNA, the CDR3 is TGTGCCAGCAGTTTGGGTAGCGGGGCGATAGATACGCAGTATTTT. This gives the protein CASSLGSGAIDTQYF.

Worth noting for this clonotype: This sequence may be a read error, since a much larger clone differs from it by one base. The gene calls are TRBV7-2 and TRBJ2-5; TRBD2 aligns across 7 bases. The J segment lost 4 bases and the V segment lost 5 bases, leaving 1 base of the junction unmatched. Germline CDR1 reads SGHTA; CDR2 reads FQGNSA. The CDR3 extends over 12 amino acids. The chain's CDR3 is CASSGGGETQYF. CDR3 bases: TGTGCCAGCAGCGGGGGGGGAGAGACCCAGTACTTC.

This clonotype was detected only a few times. The J gene is TRBJ2-3, the V gene TRBV25-1; D is ambiguous. Germline V gene sequence: CDR1 MGHDK, CDR2 SYGVNS. The CDR3 covers 12 residues. Trimming shortened V by 2 bases and J by 6 bases, and 6 bases separated the two germline ends. The CDR3 spells CASSEQRDTQYF. CDR3 nucleotides: TGTGCCAGCAGTGAACAAAGGGATACGCAGTATTTT.

This clonotype was counted ten times or more. CDR3 sequence reads: CSARDRGRWYNEQFF. The CDR3 region has the DNA TGCAGTGCTAGAGATCGGGGGCGGTGGTACAATGAGCAGTTCTTC. The gene calls are TRBV20-1 and TRBJ2-1; D possibly matches TRBD1 or TRBD2 (6 bases each). From germline, CDR1 is DFQATT and CDR2 SNEGSKA (reference sequence). The CDR3 length is 15 residues. Between the trimmed V and J ends, which lost 0 bases and 4 bases, there was a span of 13 bases.

The V call is TRBV18, the J call TRBJ2-7, with TRBD2 matching 12 bases. Germline V lookup: CDR1 KGHSH, CDR2 LQKENI. The CDR3 is 15 residues long. Germline trimming cut 3 bases from V and 2 bases from J; bases unmatched to any gene: 2. CDR3 residues: CASSPGLAGTYEQYV. The CDR3 DNA sequence: TGTGCCAGCTCACCTGGACTAGCGGGAACCTACGAGCAGTACGTC.

This clonotype was counted a few times. The rearrangement uses TRBV5-1 and TRBJ2-1; the match to TRBD2 covers 8 bases. Trimming cost V 2 bases and J 8 bases; bases outside gene matches: 6. CDR1 and CDR2 (germline): SGHRS, YFSETQ. The CDR3 consists of 14 residues. The CDR3 region has the DNA TGCGCCAGCAGCTTTGGCGGGGGGTTTTATGAGCAGTTCTTC. It specifies CASSFGGGFYEQFF.

This clonotype was seen a few times. The chain carries TRBV28 and TRBJ1-1, with D hard to call. Germline V lookup: CDR1 MDHEN, CDR2 SYDVKM. This CDR3 has 14 amino acids. The V and J ends lost 5 bases and 6 bases respectively, with 16 bases between them. The CDR3 reads CASSPPGRRPEAFF. The CDR3, as DNA: TGTGCCAGCAGTCCTCCGGGCCGACGACCTGAAGCTTTCTTT. The whole variable domain, filled in from reference TRBV28 and TRBJ1-1, reads DVKVTQSSRYLVKRTGEKVFLECVQDMDHENMFWYRQDPGLGLRLIYFSYDVKMKEKGDIPEGYSVSREKKERFSLILESASTNQTSMYLCASSPPGRRPEAFFGQGTRLTVV.

This clonotype has only a few counts. This chain links TRBV5-1 with TRBJ2-5; no reliable D call. The CDR3 length is 15 residues. Germline values: CDR1 SGHRS, CDR2 YFSETQ. Deletions cut 0 bases from V and 5 bases from J, with 14 bases between. The CDR3 region has the DNA TGCGCCAGCAGCTTGGTCTTCACTGGGCGGGAGACCCAGTACTTC. This encodes CASSLVFTGRETQYF.

This clonotype was seen only a few times. This rearrangement joins TRBV7-3 to TRBJ1-1; D not resolved. Trimming stripped 4 bases from V and 1 base from J, with 13 bases between. The CDR3 contains 15 residues. Germline loops: CDR1 SGHTA, CDR2 FQGTGA. This chain's CDR3 is CASSSNPVRNTEAFF. The CDR3 region has the DNA TGTGCCAGCAGCTCCAACCCGGTTCGGAACACTGAAGCTTTCTTT.

The chain employs TRBV18 and TRBJ2-1, with TRBD1 matching 7 bases. CDR1 and CDR2 (germline): KGHSH, LQKENI. With 2 bases clipped from V and 12 bases from J, the junction kept 7 bases outside the gene matches. The CDR3 has 13 residues. The CDR3 DNA is TGTGCCAGCTCACCAGGAACAGGGGACATGCAGTTCTTC. As protein: CASSPGTGDMQFF.

The chain has TRBV20-1 and TRBJ1-2; unclear D gene. Per germline, CDR1 DFQATT and CDR2 SNEGSKA (reference sequence). This CDR3 is built from 13 residues. The CDR3 bases are TGCACCTTACCCTCTCCAGATTCAGGTGGCTACACCTTC. It is translated as CTLPSPDSGGYTF.

This clonotype occurred many times. The genes are TRBV12-3 or TRBV12-4 and TRBJ1-5, with D unclear. The CDR3 runs 14 residues. Trimming pared 7 bases from V and 0 bases from J, leaving 10 bases between. CDR3 in amino acids: CASTNINSNQPQHF. The CDR3 DNA is TGTGCCAGCACCAACATCAATAGCAATCAGCCCCAGCATTTT.

This clonotype was found many times. J is TRBJ2-4 and V is TRBV5-6; possibly TRBD1 or TRBD2 for D (6 bases each). CDR1 is SGHDT, CDR2 YYEEEE, per germline. The CDR3 extends over 13 amino acids. The V end was cut by 2 bases, the J end by 6 bases, with 9 bases between. Here the CDR3 reads CASSFKGGNIQYF. The DNA for the CDR3 is TGTGCCAGCAGCTTTAAGGGGGGAAACATTCAGTACTTC.

This clonotype has at least ten counts. The chain recombines TRBV6-6 with TRBJ2-3; D is unresolved. With 2 bases removed from V and 4 bases from J, the gap between germline ends came to 10 bases. Germline CDR1 is MNHNY and CDR2 is SVGAGI (reference sequence). The CDR3 consists of 14 residues. The CDR3 sequence is CASSYTQFADTQYF. DNA of the CDR3: TGTGCCAGCAGTTACACGCAGTTTGCAGATACGCAGTATTTT.

This clonotype has more than one count but fewer than ten. V and J are TRBV7-2 and TRBJ1-4; a weak D match, TRBD1 (5 bases). V was shortened by 4 bases and J by 2 bases, with 8 bases between the two germline ends. Germline values: CDR1 SGHTA, CDR2 FQGNSA. The CDR3 extends over 14 amino acids. The CDR3 bases are TGTGCCAGCAGCTCAGGGACGACTAATGAAAAACTGTTTTTT. It codes for CASSSGTTNEKLFF.

This clonotype came up a few times. V and J are TRBV7-2 and TRBJ2-7, with 8 bases matching TRBD1. Germline CDR1 is SGHTA and CDR2 is FQGNSA. Unmatched junction bases numbered 5, after V lost 3 bases and J lost 4 bases. This CDR3 has 14 amino acids. CDR3 amino acids: CASSLDRVSYEQYF. Written as DNA, the CDR3 is TGTGCCAGCAGCTTGGACAGGGTGTCGTACGAGCAGTACTTC.

This clonotype was picked up a small number of times. The chain combines TRBV5-1 with TRBJ2-6; 7 bases fit TRBD2. The V gene end was trimmed by 0 bases and the J gene end by 2 bases; junction bases not matched to a gene: 2. CDR1 and CDR2 (germline): SGHRS, YFSETQ. This CDR3 comprises 16 residues. CDR3 bases: TGCGCCAGCAGCTTGGCCGGGGGGACTGGGGCCAACGTCCTGACTTTC. It codes for CASSLAGGTGANVLTF.